Listed below are T cell receptor beta chains from one sample, sequenced in a study of glioma-infiltrating T cells. TCRdb itself ran the multiplex PCR reads through MiXCR, one entry per CDR3 protein. This table has about 20,000 distinct CDR3 sequences, about 22% appearing once. Sequencing was carried out using glioma tissue, nonneoplastic brain tissue, or PBMCs (not recorded which). These receptors were collected from a human donor with low-grade glioma or glioblastoma, undergoing nonglioma brain surgery, or in good health (not recorded which). CDR3s include the opening cysteine and the closing phenylalanine or tryptophan. The order of the fields is J gene, V gene, clone size, CDR3 length, D gene, CDR3 protein, CDR3 DNA. The D gene is left open where the match is weak. Size values are once, few and many counts, or a class for expanded clones, and some rows have none.

J gene: TRBJ1-3
V gene: TRBV7-2
clone size: many
CDR3 length: 18
D gene: TRBD1
CDR3 protein: CASSLAGGQVISGNTIYF
CDR3 DNA: TGTGCCAGCAGCTTAGCGGGGGGACAGGTGATTTCTGGAAACACCATATATTTT

J gene: TRBJ1-6
V gene: TRBV3-1
clone size: few
CDR3 length: 14
D gene: .
CDR3 protein: CASSTNNGDSPLHF
CDR3 DNA: TGTGCCAGCAGCACAAATAACGGGGATTCACCCCTCCACTTT

J gene: TRBJ1-1
V gene: TRBV20-1
clone size: many
CDR3 length: 13
D gene: .
CDR3 protein: CSALRATNTEAFF
CDR3 DNA: TGCAGTGCTCTGAGGGCTACGAACACTGAAGCTTTCTTT

J gene: TRBJ2-7
V gene: TRBV7-9
clone size: few
CDR3 length: 14
D gene: TRBD2
CDR3 protein: CASVGLAGGYEQYF
CDR3 DNA: TGTGCCAGCGTAGGACTAGCGGGGGGTTACGAGCAGTACTTC

J gene: TRBJ2-3
V gene: TRBV4-2
clone size: many
CDR3 length: 14
D gene: .
CDR3 protein: CASSQDTHTDTQYF
CDR3 DNA: TGTGCCAGCAGCCAAGATACACACACAGATACGCAGTATTTT

J gene: TRBJ2-5
V gene: TRBV6-1
clone size: many
CDR3 length: 15
D gene: .
CDR3 protein: CASSRRAQGGETQYF
CDR3 DNA: TGTGCCAGCAGCCGCCGAGCCCAGGGGGGAGAGACCCAGTACTTC

J gene: TRBJ1-2
V gene: TRBV20-1
clone size: many
CDR3 length: 13
D gene: .
CDR3 protein: CSARVDSNYGYTF
CDR3 DNA: TGCAGTGCTAGAGTAGACAGTAACTATGGCTACACCTTC

J gene: TRBJ2-7
V gene: TRBV27
clone size: .
CDR3 length: 15
D gene: .
CDR3 protein: CASSAAPERGYEQYF
CDR3 DNA: TGTGCCAGCAGTGCCGCTCCAGAAAGAGGGTACGAGCAGTACTTC

J gene: TRBJ2-1
V gene: TRBV3-1
clone size: .
CDR3 length: 15
D gene: TRBD2
CDR3 protein: CASSLTGTSGNEQFF
CDR3 DNA: TGTGCCAGCAGCCTTACCGGGACTAGCGGTAATGAGCAGTTCTTC

J gene: TRBJ1-6
V gene: TRBV2
clone size: many
CDR3 length: 11
D gene: .
CDR3 protein: CASRGNSPLHF
CDR3 DNA: TGTGCCAGCAGGGGTAATTCACCCCTCCACTTT